This T cell receptor beta chain emerged from a study of liver allograft versus peripheral blood T cells. Study overall: Transplanted-liver T cell receptor repertoires were compared with recipients' peripheral blood repertoires.

The CDR3 has 15 amino acids. CDR1 is SEHNR and CDR2 is FQNEAQ in the germline V gene (reference sequence). The J segment lost 3 bases and the V segment lost 2 bases, leaving 6 bases of the junction unmatched. By proportion, this clonotype is medium-sized. TCRdb processed the reads anew with MiXCR; each CDR3 protein has one entry. The sample carries some 2,700 distinct CDR3 sequences, 15% to 20% recorded once. This sequence originates from a human patient who had a liver transplant. T cells may partly derive from the graft donor. The chain is built from TRBV7-9 and TRBJ2-7; 8 bases line up with TRBD1. The CDR3 loop is CASSLWTGRDYEQYF. CDR3 in DNA: TGTGCCAGCAGCTTATGGACAGGGAGAGACTACGAGCAGTACTTC.